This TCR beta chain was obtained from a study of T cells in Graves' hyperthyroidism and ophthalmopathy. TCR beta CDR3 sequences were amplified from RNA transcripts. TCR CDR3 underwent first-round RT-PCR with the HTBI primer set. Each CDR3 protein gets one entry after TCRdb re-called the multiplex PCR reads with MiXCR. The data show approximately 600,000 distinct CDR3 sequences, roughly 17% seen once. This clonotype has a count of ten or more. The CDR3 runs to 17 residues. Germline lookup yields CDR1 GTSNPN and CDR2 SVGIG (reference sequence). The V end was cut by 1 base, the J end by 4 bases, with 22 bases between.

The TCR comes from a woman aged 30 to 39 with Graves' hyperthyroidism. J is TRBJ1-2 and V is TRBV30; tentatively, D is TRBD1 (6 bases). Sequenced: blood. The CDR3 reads CAWSGRGTPSPGYGYTF. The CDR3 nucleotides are TGTGCCTGGAGTGGCCGCGGGACACCAAGTCCTGGCTATGGCTACACCTTC. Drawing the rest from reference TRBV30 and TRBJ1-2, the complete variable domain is SQTIHQWPATLVQPVGSPLSLECTVEGTSNPNLYWYRQAAGRGLQLLFYSVGIGQISSEVPQNLSASRPQDRQFILSSKKLLLSDSGFYLCAWSGRGTPSPGYGYTFGSGTRLTVV.